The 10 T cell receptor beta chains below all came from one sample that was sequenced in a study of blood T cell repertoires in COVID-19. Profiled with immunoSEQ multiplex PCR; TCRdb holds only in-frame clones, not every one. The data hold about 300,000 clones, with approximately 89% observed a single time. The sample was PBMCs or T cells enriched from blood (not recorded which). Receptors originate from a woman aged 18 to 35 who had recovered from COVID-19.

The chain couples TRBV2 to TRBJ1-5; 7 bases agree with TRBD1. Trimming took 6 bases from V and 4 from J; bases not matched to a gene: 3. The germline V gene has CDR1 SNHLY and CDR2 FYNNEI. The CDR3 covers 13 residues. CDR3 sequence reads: CASRETGNQPQHF. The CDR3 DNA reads TGTGCCAGCAGGGAGACAGGGAATCAGCCCCAGCATTTT. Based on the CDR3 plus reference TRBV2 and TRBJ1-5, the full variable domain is EPEVTQTPSHQVTQMGQEVILRCVPISNHLYFYWYRQILGQKVEFLVSFYNNEISEKSEIFDDQFSVERPDGSNFTLKIRSTKLEDSAMYFCASRETGNQPQHFGDGTRLSIL.

Here the CDR3 reads CASSVGDRLAANVLTF. CDR3 bases: TGTGCCAGCAGCGTGGGGGACAGGCTGGCGGCCAACGTCCTGACTTTC. The V call is TRBV9, the J call TRBJ2-6; 8 bases align to TRBD1. With V trimmed by 2 bases and J by 6 bases, 7 bases remained unmatched. The CDR3 loop spans 16 amino acids. Germline CDR1 reads SGDLS; CDR2 reads YYNGEE.

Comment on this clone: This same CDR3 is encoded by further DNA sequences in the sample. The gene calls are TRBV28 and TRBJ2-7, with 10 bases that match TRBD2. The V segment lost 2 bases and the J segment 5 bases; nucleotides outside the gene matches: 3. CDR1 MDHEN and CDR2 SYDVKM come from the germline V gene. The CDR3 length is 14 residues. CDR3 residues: CASSLSLAGDEQYF. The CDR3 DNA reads TGTGCCAGCAGTTTAAGCCTAGCGGGAGACGAGCAGTACTTC. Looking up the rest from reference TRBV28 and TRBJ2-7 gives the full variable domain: DVKVTQSSRYLVKRTGEKVFLECVQDMDHENMFWYRQDPGLGLRLIYFSYDVKMKEKGDIPEGYSVSREKKERFSLILESASTNQTSMYLCASSLSLAGDEQYFGPGTRLTVT.

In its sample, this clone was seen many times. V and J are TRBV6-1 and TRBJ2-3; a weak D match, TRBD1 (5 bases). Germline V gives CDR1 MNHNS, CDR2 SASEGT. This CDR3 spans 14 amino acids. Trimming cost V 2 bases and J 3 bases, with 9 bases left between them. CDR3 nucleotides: TGTGCCAGCAGTGAACGTAGGGGTACAGATACGCAGTATTTT. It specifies CASSERRGTDTQYF.

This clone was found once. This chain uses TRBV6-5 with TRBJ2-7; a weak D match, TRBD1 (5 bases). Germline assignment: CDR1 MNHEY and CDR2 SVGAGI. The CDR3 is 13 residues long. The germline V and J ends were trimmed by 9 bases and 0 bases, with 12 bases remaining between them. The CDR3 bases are TGTGCCAGTTTGGACACTTACTCCTACGAGCAGTACTTC. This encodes CASLDTYSYEQYF.

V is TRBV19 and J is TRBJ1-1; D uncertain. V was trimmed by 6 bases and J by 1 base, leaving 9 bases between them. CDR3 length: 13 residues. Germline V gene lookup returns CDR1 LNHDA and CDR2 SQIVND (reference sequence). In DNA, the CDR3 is TGTGCCAGTAGCTCAAACTGGAACACTGAAGCTTTCTTT. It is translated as CASSSNWNTEAFF.

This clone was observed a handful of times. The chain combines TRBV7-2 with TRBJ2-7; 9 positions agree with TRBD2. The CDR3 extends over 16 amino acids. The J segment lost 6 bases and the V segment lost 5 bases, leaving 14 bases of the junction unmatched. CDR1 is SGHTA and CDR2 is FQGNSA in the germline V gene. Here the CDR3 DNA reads TGTGCCAGCAGCACTAGAGGGGTAGCGGGAGAGGGCGAGCAGTACTTC. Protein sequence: CASSTRGVAGEGEQYF.

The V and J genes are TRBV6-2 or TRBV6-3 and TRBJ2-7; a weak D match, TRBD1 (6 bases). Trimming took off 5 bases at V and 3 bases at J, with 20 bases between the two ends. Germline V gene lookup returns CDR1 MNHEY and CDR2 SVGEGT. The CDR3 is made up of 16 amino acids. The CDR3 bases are TGTGCCAGCAGTACTGGGCCGGGCCAGGGGTTCTACGAGCAGTACTTC. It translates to CASSTGPGQGFYEQYF.

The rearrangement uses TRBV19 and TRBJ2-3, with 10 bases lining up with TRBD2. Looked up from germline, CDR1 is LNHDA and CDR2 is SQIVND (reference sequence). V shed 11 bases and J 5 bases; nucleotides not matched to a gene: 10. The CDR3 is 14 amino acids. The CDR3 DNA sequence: TGTGCCTCCTCCCTAGCGGGGGAAGGAGATACGCAGTATTTT. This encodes CASSLAGEGDTQYF.

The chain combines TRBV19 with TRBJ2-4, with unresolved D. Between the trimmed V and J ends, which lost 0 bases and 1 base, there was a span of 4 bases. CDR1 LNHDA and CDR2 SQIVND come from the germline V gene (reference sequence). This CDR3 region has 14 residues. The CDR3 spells CASSIDRAKNIQYF. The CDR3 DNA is TGTGCCAGTAGTATAGACAGGGCCAAAAACATTCAGTACTTC.